The 28 T cell receptor beta chains in this list originate from one sample, sequenced in a study of blood T cell repertoires in COVID-19. Clones were read by immunoSEQ multiplex PCR, and TCRdb kept only the in-frame ones, dropping some. The sample contains about 380,000 clones, more than 75% of which appear only once. Sequences were obtained from peripheral blood. The receptors derive from a human donor with acute or convalescent COVID-19. The donor label of this sample is uncertain.

The DNA of the CDR3 is TGTGCCAGCTCCGATTGGGCCCGGGCGGGGGGGCCGGATACGCAGTATTTT. Translated: CASSDWARAGGPDTQYF. This chain uses TRBV7-6 with TRBJ2-3, with TRBD2 identical over 9 bases. The length of the CDR3 is 17 residues. The trim removed 8 bases at V and 6 bases at J, leaving 18 bases unmatched. Germline values: CDR1 SGHVS, CDR2 FNYEAQ. The full variable domain, rest sourced from reference TRBV7-6 and TRBJ2-3, is GAGVSQSPRYKVTKRGQDVALRCDPISGHVSLYWYRQALGQGPEFLTYFNYEAQQDKSGLPNDRFSAERPEGSISTLTIQRTEQRDSAMYRCASSDWARAGGPDTQYFGPGTRLTVL.

This clone was seen a few times. The chain combines TRBV7-8 with TRBJ1-2, with 7 bases matching TRBD1. The J segment lost 2 bases and the V segment lost 2 bases, leaving 8 bases of the junction unmatched. Germline CDR1 reads SGHVS; CDR2 reads FQNEAQ. The CDR3 has 16 amino acids. The CDR3 reads CASSLNYGQANYGYTF. The CDR3 DNA is TGTGCCAGCAGCTTAAACTATGGACAGGCGAACTATGGCTACACCTTC.

This chain links TRBV3-1 (or the pseudogene TRBV3-2) with TRBJ1-5; D perhaps matches TRBD1 (5 bases). CDR1 LGHDT and CDR2 YNNKEL come from the germline V gene (reference sequence). Trimming pared 2 bases from V and 0 bases from J, leaving 14 bases between. The CDR3 spans 17 residues. The CDR3 sequence: CASSQFPGGVSNQPQHF. The CDR3 DNA reads TGTGCCAGCAGCCAATTCCCGGGAGGGGTTAGCAATCAGCCCCAGCATTTT.

This chain uses TRBV11-2 with TRBJ1-1; D is perhaps TRBD1 (5 bases). CDR3 size: 15 residues. The germline CDR1 and CDR2 sequences are SGHAT and FQNNGV. V was shortened by 0 bases and J by 3 bases, with 11 bases between the two germline ends. In nucleotides, the CDR3 is TGTGCCAGCAGCTTAGACCCAGGGTCGGACACTGAAGCTTTCTTT. Translated, it gives CASSLDPGSDTEAFF.

The chain joins TRBV6-5 to TRBJ2-2; 7 bases line up with TRBD1. This CDR3 has 15 amino acids. CDR1 is MNHEY and CDR2 is SVGAGI in the germline V gene. Trimming took 2 bases from V and 2 from J; bases not matched to a gene: 2. DNA for the CDR3: TGTGCCAGCAGTTACGGGACAGTAAACACCGGGGAGCTGTTTTTT. As protein: CASSYGTVNTGELFF.

This clone appeared a few times. J is TRBJ2-7 and V is TRBV24-1; tentative D call: TRBD1 (6 bases). The CDR3 is 16 amino acids. Germline CDR1 reads KGHDR; CDR2 reads SFDVKD. V lost 3 bases and J lost 0, with 14 bases in between. The CDR3 sequence: CATSDPHDRYSYEQYF. The CDR3 DNA follows: TGTGCCACCAGTGATCCCCATGACAGGTACTCCTACGAGCAGTACTTC.

The chain joins TRBV7-9 to TRBJ2-3, with 8 bases fitting TRBD2. The CDR3 is 15 amino acids. Looked up from germline, CDR1 is SEHNR and CDR2 is FQNEAQ (reference sequence). V shed 5 bases, J shed 2 bases, and the junction held 6 bases outside the gene matches. CDR3 loop: CASSSGSGDTDTQYF. Written as DNA, the CDR3 is TGTGCCAGCAGCAGCGGGAGCGGGGACACAGATACGCAGTATTTT.

The chain carries TRBV2 and TRBJ1-2; 8 bases align to TRBD1. Germline trimming cut 5 bases from V and 3 bases from J; bases unmatched to any gene: 5. The CDR3 is 14 residues long. Per germline, CDR1 SNHLY and CDR2 FYNNEI. The chain's CDR3 is CASSPTGEDYGYTF. The CDR3 bases are TGTGCCAGCAGTCCGACAGGGGAAGACTATGGCTACACCTTC.

The rearrangement joins TRBV5-1 to TRBJ1-3; 8 bases agree with TRBD1. Germline CDR1 and CDR2: SGHRS and YFSETQ. This CDR3 has 19 residues. J was trimmed by 0 bases and V by 3 bases; bases with no gene match: 14. CDR3 DNA: TGCGCCAGCAGCTCCGGACAGGGCCTACCGTTAACCTCTGGAAACACCATATATTTT. Translated: CASSSGQGLPLTSGNTIYF.

The V gene is TRBV12-3 or TRBV12-4, the J gene TRBJ1-4; TRBD1 matches at 10 bases. V was pared by 6 bases and J by 8 bases, with 3 bases of the junction left unmatched. This CDR3 comprises 13 residues. CDR3 protein: CASSLGQGEKLFF. The CDR3 DNA reads TGTGCCAGCAGCCTGGGACAGGGGGAAAAACTGTTTTTT.

The chain recombines TRBV14 with TRBJ2-7; tentatively, D is TRBD2 (6 bases). Germline V lookup: CDR1 SGHDN, CDR2 FVKESK. The V gene lost 1 base and the J gene lost 3 bases, with 13 bases spanning the gap. The CDR3 length is 15 residues. For the CDR3, the DNA is TGTGCCAGCAGCCAAGGGCTAGCGACAGTCTACGAGCAGTACTTC. Translated, it gives CASSQGLATVYEQYF.

This sequence joins TRBV27 and TRBJ1-5, with D tentatively TRBD1 (6 bases). Deletions cut 6 bases from V and 7 bases from J, with 16 bases between. Germline V CDR1 and CDR2: MNHEY, SMNVEV (reference sequence). The CDR3 consists of 14 residues. DNA of the CDR3: TGTGCCAGCAGCCAGGACAGAACAGGGCAGCCCCAGCATTTT. Its protein product is CASSQDRTGQPQHF.

This clone came up once. V and J are TRBV11-2 and TRBJ2-1; 9 bases are a match to TRBD2. J gave up 7 bases and V 0 bases, and 10 bases lay outside the gene matches. The germline CDR1 and CDR2 sequences are SGHAT and FQNNGV. The CDR3 covers 17 residues. The CDR3 reads CASSLESGRSGSNEQFF. In nucleotides, the CDR3 is TGTGCCAGCAGCTTAGAAAGCGGGAGGTCAGGGAGTAATGAGCAGTTCTTC.

The rearrangement links TRBV6-2 or TRBV6-3 to TRBJ1-5; unclear D gene. The CDR3 contains 16 residues. Deletions cut 3 bases from V and 3 bases from J, with 15 bases between. Germline CDR1 MNHEY, CDR2 SVGEGT. CDR3 coding DNA: TGTGCCAGCAGTTATACCCGAGCTCCACCCAATCAGCCCCAGCATTTT. It is translated as CASSYTRAPPNQPQHF.

CDR3 loop: CASSLALNTEAFF. The CDR3 coding sequence is TGTGCCAGCAGCTTAGCGCTAAACACTGAAGCTTTCTTT. The V and J genes are TRBV7-8 and TRBJ1-1; D not certain. V was clipped by 0 bases and J by 2 bases, with 4 bases between them. This CDR3 is 13 amino acids long. Germline V lookup: CDR1 SGHVS, CDR2 FQNEAQ. The entire variable domain, with the rest obtained from reference TRBV7-8 and TRBJ1-1, is as follows: GAGVSQSPRYKVAKRGQDVALRCDPISGHVSLFWYQQALGQGPEFLTYFQNEAQLDKSGLPSDRFFAERPEGSVSTLKIQRTQQEDSAVYLCASSLALNTEAFFGQGTRLTVV.

The chain uses TRBV24-1 and TRBJ2-1, with 9 bases that match TRBD2. The trim removed 6 bases at V and 5 bases at J, leaving 13 bases unmatched. The CDR3 contains 17 residues. Germline V gives CDR1 KGHDR, CDR2 SFDVKD. The CDR3 sequence is CATSTHLASGADNEQFF. Here the CDR3 DNA reads TGTGCCACCAGTACCCATCTTGCTAGCGGGGCTGACAATGAGCAGTTCTTC.

This chain joins TRBV14 and TRBJ1-2, with D perhaps matching TRBD1 (6 bases). Trimming removed 3 bases at V and 0 bases at J, with 14 bases between. The CDR3 is 16 amino acids. Germline CDR1 reads SGHDN; CDR2 reads FVKESK. In DNA, the CDR3 is TGTGCCAGCAGCCATCAGGGGCTGAGGACTAACTATGGCTACACCTTC. As protein: CASSHQGLRTNYGYTF.

The chain combines TRBV13 with TRBJ2-1; 9 bases match TRBD2. Germline V gene data show CDR1 as PRHDT and CDR2 as FYEKMQ (reference sequence). This CDR3 spans 19 amino acids. The J segment lost 2 bases and the V segment lost 5 bases, leaving 16 bases of the junction unmatched. The CDR3 is CASSLTPGSSGVPYNEQFF. The CDR3 DNA reads as TGTGCCAGCAGCCTGACACCTGGGTCTAGCGGGGTCCCCTACAATGAGCAGTTCTTC.

The V and J genes are TRBV18 and TRBJ1-5; 10 bases align to TRBD1. J was trimmed by 4 bases and V by 6 bases; bases with no gene match: 6. The germline V gene encodes CDR1 KGHSH and CDR2 LQKENI. CDR3 size: 15 residues. The CDR3: CASSLTGGGNQPQHF. DNA of the CDR3: TGTGCCAGCTCCCTGACAGGGGGCGGGAATCAGCCCCAGCATTTT.

Note on this clone: The same CDR3 also results from other DNA sequences found in this sample. The V and J genes are TRBV28 and TRBJ2-1, with D possibly matching TRBD2 (6 bases). This CDR3 has 19 amino acids. Trimming shortened V by 5 bases and J by 3 bases, and 26 bases separated the two germline ends. Germline V gene lookup returns CDR1 MDHEN and CDR2 SYDVKM. The CDR3, as DNA: TGTGCCAGCAGTCCAAGGCTAGTAGGAGGGCCCCACTACTACAATGAGCAGTTCTTC. It encodes CASSPRLVGGPHYYNEQFF. Filled out from reference TRBV28 and TRBJ2-1, the complete variable domain reads DVKVTQSSRYLVKRTGEKVFLECVQDMDHENMFWYRQDPGLGLRLIYFSYDVKMKEKGDIPEGYSVSREKKERFSLILESASTNQTSMYLCASSPRLVGGPHYYNEQFFGPGTRLTVL.

The chain uses TRBV3-1 (or the pseudogene TRBV3-2) and TRBJ2-5; D ambiguous. Looked up from germline, CDR1 is LGHDT and CDR2 is YNNKEL (reference sequence). Between the trimmed V and J ends, which lost 6 bases and 11 bases, there was a span of 13 bases. The CDR3 covers 11 residues. The CDR3 DNA sequence: TGTGCCAGCAGAAGCCCCCTGTTGCAGTACTTC. Encoded protein: CASRSPLLQYF.

As regards this clone: One end of the junction varies from germline; a read error may be responsible. J is TRBJ2-3 and V is TRBV19; TRBD1 matches at 12 bases. Germline assignment: CDR1 LNHDA and CDR2 SQIVND (reference sequence). The CDR3 sequence is 15 residues long. Here the CDR3 DNA reads TGTGCCAGTAAAACTGGGACAGGGGGCACGGATACGCAGTATTTT. It translates to CASKTGTGGTDTQYF.

The V and J genes are TRBV7-2 and TRBJ2-7; D might be TRBD1 (5 bases). V dropped 5 bases and J dropped 3 bases, with 17 bases sitting between them. The CDR3 loop spans 15 amino acids. Germline assignment: CDR1 SGHTA and CDR2 FQGNSA. DNA for the CDR3: TGTGCCAGCAGCCCCCCTGACAGATCACTCTACGAGCAGTACTTC. Translation: CASSPPDRSLYEQYF.

The chain links TRBV4-1 to TRBJ1-6; the D is unclear. CDR1 is MGHRA and CDR2 is YSYEKL in the germline V gene. V lost 7 bases to trimming and J lost 5 bases, with 15 bases between them. This CDR3 comprises 15 residues. CDR3 sequence: CASTPFNRDNSPLHF. DNA for the CDR3: TGCGCCAGCACCCCCTTCAACAGAGATAATTCACCCCTCCACTTT.

This chain joins TRBV5-1 and TRBJ2-7; 9 bases are shared with TRBD2. CDR1 and CDR2 from the germline V gene are SGHRS and YFSETQ. This CDR3 comprises 17 residues. V was pared by 4 bases and J by 2 bases, with 13 bases of the junction left unmatched. The CDR3 region has the DNA TGCGCCAGCAGCGTGGGACTAGCCCGCACTAGCACCTACGAGCAGTACTTC. It encodes CASSVGLARTSTYEQYF.

On this clone: Compared with germline, one end of the junction differs, possibly owing to a read error. The chain has TRBV15 and TRBJ2-3; the match to TRBD2 covers 8 bases. The V gene's germline CDR1 is LNHNV and CDR2 YYDKDF (reference sequence). CDR3 length equals 17 residues. CDR3 DNA: TGTGCCACCAGCAGAGATCAGTCAGCGGGGGCAACAGTTACGCAGTATTTT. This translates into CATSRDQSAGATVTQYF. Complete variable domain (other parts from reference TRBV15 and TRBJ2-3): DAMVIQNPRYQVTQFGKPVTLSCSQTLNHNVMYWYQQKSSQAPKLLFHYYDKDFNNEADTPDNFQSRRPNTSFCFLDIRSPGLGDTAMYLCATSRDQSAGATVTQYFGPGTRLTVL.

The chain has TRBV9 and TRBJ2-1, with D maybe TRBD2 (6 bases). The CDR3 has 20 residues. Germline V gene lookup returns CDR1 SGDLS and CDR2 YYNGEE. Trimming took 0 bases from V and 0 from J, leaving 22 bases between them. The CDR3 is CASSVEIAVENSSSYNEQFF. CDR3 bases: TGTGCCAGCAGCGTAGAGATAGCGGTCGAGAATTCGAGCTCCTACAATGAGCAGTTCTTC.

This clone was observed a single time. The DNA of the CDR3 is TGTGCCAGCAGTTACTCCCCCAGGACAGGGACTTACGAGCAGTACTTC. Protein product: CASSYSPRTGTYEQYF. The gene calls are TRBV6-5 and TRBJ2-7, with 8 bases that match TRBD1. CDR1 MNHEY and CDR2 SVGAGI come from the germline V gene. Germline trimming cut 0 bases from V and 4 bases from J; bases unmatched to any gene: 8. This CDR3 contains 16 residues.